The clone carrying this T cell receptor beta chain has just a few counts. Its antigen is undetermined. This specimen comes from a study of T cell responses to AZD1222 COVID-19 vaccine. Findings and limits, study-wide: Unmutated variant regions are reportedly targeted by nearly half of spike-specific TCRs. White British people made up most donors, females outnumbered males, and clonal diversity was possibly underestimated. The study found Spike-specific TCR breadth and depth rose after two AZD1222 doses.

Using immunoSEQ multiplex PCR, the repertoire was profiled, and TCRdb retains in-frame clones only, with some absent. The sample carries roughly 150,000 clones, about 87% recorded once. The ends were cut back, 4 bases at V and 2 bases at J, with 19 bases in the middle. The CDR3 sequence is 16 residues long. CDR1 and CDR2 from the germline V gene are SGHDT and YYEEEE. The rearrangement links TRBV5-6 to TRBJ2-7, with D tentatively TRBD2 (5 bases). The receptor was derived from an adult who received the AZD1222 COVID-19 vaccine. The specimen was peripheral blood, collected 28 days after the second AZD1222 dose. The CDR3 DNA sequence: TGTGCCAGCAGCCCCCCTGACGCGGGTTCACCCTACGAGCAGTACTTC. Protein sequence: CASSPPDAGSPYEQYF.